This T cell receptor beta chain originates from a study of beta chain features in type 1 diabetes. The authors reverse transcribed all of the isolated RNA, so sequencing captured expressed TCRB transcripts. The data were produced by immunoSEQ multiplex PCR, yet TCRdb's version contains in-frame clones alone and is incomplete. The table has under 300,000 clones, about 26% seen once. Per the germline V gene, CDR1 is SGHAT and CDR2 is FQNNGV. The V and J ends lost 5 bases and 5 bases, in that order; junction bases with no gene match: 11. This CDR3 comprises 17 residues. This clone was found a few times. The sequencing input was central memory CD4+ T cells from blood. The chain recombines TRBV11-2 with TRBJ2-1, with 11 bases identical to TRBD2. The receptor was derived from a man aged 25 to 45 in good health. CDR3 DNA sequence: TGTGCCAGCAGCGGATCCTTCGGGACTAGCGGAAACAATGAGCAGTTCTTC. Translating gives CASSGSFGTSGNNEQFF.